The source of this T cell receptor beta chain is a study of T cell repertoires in cytomegalovirus infection. Findings and limits, study-wide: Within the response measured ex vivo, HLA-C-restricted CMV-specific TCR beta clonotypes were dominant.

Each CDR3 protein gets one entry after TCRdb re-called the reads with MiXCR. The sample has roughly 49,000 distinct CDR3 sequences, 20% seen once. This clonotype has a count of ten or more. Its antigen is undetermined. V was trimmed by 5 bases and J by 0 bases, leaving 11 bases between them. The CDR3 covers 16 residues. The source material was PBMCs, sequenced either directly or after in vitro stimulation (not recorded which). The clonotype was recovered from a human donor in good health (CMV status not recorded). Some clones in this sample may be carry-over from other donors' samples. The chain uses TRBV12-3 or TRBV12-4 and TRBJ1-6; D is ambiguous. CDR3 bases: TGTGCCAGCAGTGAGGACTGGAGCTCCTATAATTCACCCCTCCACTTT. It yields the protein CASSEDWSSYNSPLHF.